The 13 T cell receptor beta chains below were found in one sample sequenced in a study of CD8 T cells in ankylosing spondylitis. General study findings and limits: In ankylosing spondylitis blood, a motif of fewer than 10 highly homologous TCR beta variants appeared characteristic.

TCRdb redid the calling of the 5' RACE reads with MiXCR, one entry per CDR3 protein. The sample consists of some 700,000 distinct CDR3 sequences, under 20% of them appearing once. Antigen specificity for these receptors is unknown. Input material: blood, either unsorted or a sorted T cell fraction (not recorded which). These receptors originate from a male donor with ankylosing spondylitis.

In this sample, this clonotype turned up many times. The chain links TRBV12-3 or TRBV12-4 to TRBJ2-1; maybe TRBD2 (5 bases). The V and J ends lost 4 bases and 6 bases respectively, with 16 bases between them. The CDR3 runs to 15 residues. CDR3 sequence: CASSSRQRGSNEQFF. CDR3 DNA: TGTGCCAGCAGTTCCCGCCAGAGAGGGAGCAATGAGCAGTTCTTC.

This chain uses TRBV10-3 with TRBJ2-3; 13 nucleotides align to TRBD2. The CDR3 totals 17 residues. Trimming cost V 3 bases and J 5 bases; bases outside gene matches: 8. Germline CDR1 reads ENHRY; CDR2 reads SYGVKD. The CDR3 spells CAISDELAGGPGDTQYF. CDR3 DNA sequence: TGTGCCATCAGTGATGAACTAGCGGGGGGGCCAGGAGATACGCAGTATTTT.

This chain links TRBV5-1 with TRBJ1-6; no definite D call. The CDR3 totals 13 residues. Deletions cut 0 bases from V and 9 bases from J, with 7 bases between. Germline V gives CDR1 SGHRS, CDR2 YFSETQ. The CDR3 spells CASSLGDGSPLHF. The CDR3 coding sequence is TGCGCCAGCAGCTTGGGAGACGGTTCACCCCTCCACTTT.

The V call is TRBV2, the J call TRBJ1-2; unclear D gene. The CDR3 runs 13 residues. V was pared by 6 bases and J by 8 bases, with 16 bases between. Germline CDR1 is SNHLY and CDR2 is FYNNEI. The DNA of the CDR3 is TGTGCCAGCAGGGGCTTCTCCGGAGACGGCTACACCTTC. Its protein is CASRGFSGDGYTF.

This chain connects TRBV11-1 to TRBJ2-1; 12 bases map to TRBD2. The CDR3 runs 16 residues. CDR1 and CDR2 (germline): SGHAT, FQDESV (reference sequence). The V and J ends lost 5 bases and 7 bases, in that order; junction bases with no gene match: 9. The CDR3 reads CASSLLAGGLGNEQFF. The DNA for the CDR3 is TGTGCCAGCAGCCTCCTAGCGGGGGGGCTTGGGAATGAGCAGTTCTTC.

This clonotype appeared many times. The genes are TRBV29-1 and TRBJ1-1, with D unclear. V dropped 4 bases and J dropped 1 base, with 4 bases sitting between them. This CDR3 has 11 amino acids. Per germline, CDR1 SQVTM and CDR2 ANQGSEA. The CDR3 coding sequence is TGCAGCGTTGTTGGGAACACTGAAGCTTTCTTT. Translating it yields CSVVGNTEAFF. The full variable domain, completed using reference TRBV29-1 and TRBJ1-1, is SAVISQKPSRDICQRGTSLTIQCQVDSQVTMMFWYRQQPGQSLTLIATANQGSEATYESGFVIDKFPISRPNLTFSTLTVSNMSPEDSSIYLCSVVGNTEAFFGQGTRLTVV.

Ten or more counts support this clonotype. The rearrangement joins TRBV29-1 to TRBJ2-5; TRBD1 or TRBD2 may be the D gene (6 bases each). Per the germline V gene, CDR1 is SQVTM and CDR2 is ANQGSEA. V was cut by 4 bases and J by 4 bases, with 13 bases left in between. CDR3 length: 13 residues. The CDR3 here is CSVVEGGTETQYF. The CDR3, as DNA: TGCAGCGTTGTTGAAGGGGGGACAGAGACCCAGTACTTC.

The chain joins TRBV20-1 to TRBJ1-2; TRBD1 might be the D (5 bases). CDR3 length: 15 residues. V dropped 2 bases and J dropped 0 bases, with 13 bases sitting between them. Germline V gene data show CDR1 as DFQATT and CDR2 as SNEGSKA (reference sequence). Here the CDR3 reads CSARSRRDPNYGYTF. For the CDR3, the DNA is TGCAGTGCTAGAAGCCGCAGGGACCCTAACTATGGCTACACCTTC.

A few counts support this clonotype. The V gene is TRBV7-6, the J gene TRBJ2-1; D call uncertain. Germline CDR1 SGHVS, CDR2 FNYEAQ. The CDR3 totals 15 residues. The V and J ends lost 0 bases and 3 bases respectively, with 9 bases between them. CDR3 nucleotide sequence: TGTGCCAGCAGCTTAGCGGCACTGAGCTACAATGAGCAGTTCTTC. Protein: CASSLAALSYNEQFF.

This clonotype was counted only a few times. J is TRBJ2-1 and V is TRBV7-6, with TRBD2 matching over 9 bases. The CDR3 is 18 residues long. The junction had 8 bases not matched to a gene; V was cut back by 0 bases and J by 2 bases. Germline V gene lookup returns CDR1 SGHVS and CDR2 FNYEAQ. The CDR3 sequence: CASSLAVSGSWPYNEQFF. CDR3 sequence (DNA): TGTGCCAGCAGCTTAGCGGTTAGCGGGAGTTGGCCCTACAATGAGCAGTTCTTC.

The DNA of the CDR3 is TGTGCCAGCAGCCGGGCTGGGGACAGGGGCACCGGGGAGCTGTTTTTT. Its translation is CASSRAGDRGTGELFF. The genes are TRBV4-2 and TRBJ2-2; 10 bases match TRBD1. The CDR3 has 16 amino acids. V was clipped by 4 bases and J by 4 bases; unmatched bases: 6. Germline assignment: CDR1 LGHNA and CDR2 YNFKEQ.

This clonotype was seen a few times. J is TRBJ2-1 and V is TRBV15; TRBD1 matches at 9 bases. The CDR3 covers 16 residues. Germline CDR1 reads LNHNV; CDR2 reads YYDKDF (reference sequence). Losses at the gene ends were 1 base for V and 8 bases for J; bases not matched to a gene: 9. This CDR3 reads CATSRGKGQGRHEQFF. As DNA, the CDR3 is TGTGCCACCAGCAGAGGGAAGGGACAGGGTCGCCATGAGCAGTTCTTC.

The genes are TRBV20-1 and TRBJ2-5, with D possibly matching TRBD1 (6 bases). The V and J ends lost 2 bases and 7 bases respectively, with 11 bases between them. Germline CDR1 DFQATT, CDR2 SNEGSKA (reference sequence). CDR3 length: 12 residues. This chain's CDR3 is CSARQGQRTQYF. For the CDR3, the DNA is TGCAGTGCTAGACAGGGGCAGAGGACCCAGTACTTC.